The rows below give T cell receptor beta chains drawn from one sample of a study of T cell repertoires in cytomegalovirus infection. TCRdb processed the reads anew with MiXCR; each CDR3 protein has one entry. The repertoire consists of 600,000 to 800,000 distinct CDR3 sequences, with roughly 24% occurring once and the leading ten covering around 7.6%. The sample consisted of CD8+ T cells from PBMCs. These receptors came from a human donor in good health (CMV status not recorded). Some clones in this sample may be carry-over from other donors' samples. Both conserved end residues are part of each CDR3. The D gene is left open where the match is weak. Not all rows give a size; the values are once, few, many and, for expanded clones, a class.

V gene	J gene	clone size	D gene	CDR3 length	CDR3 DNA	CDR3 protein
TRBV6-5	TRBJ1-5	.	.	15	TGTGCCAGCAGTTTGACTGGAAATAGCAATCAGTCCCAGCATTTT	CASSLTGNSNQSQHF
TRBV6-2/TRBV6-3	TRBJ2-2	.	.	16	TGTGTCAGCGAGGGCGGGTTCGGAGAGAACACCGGGGAGCTGTTTTTT	CVSEGGFGENTGELFF
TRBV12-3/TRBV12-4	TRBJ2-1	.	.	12	TGTGCCAGCAGTCCGGATAATCAGGAGCAGTTCTTC	CASSPDNQEQFF
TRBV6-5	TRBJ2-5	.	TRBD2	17	TGTGCCAGCAGGGAGACTAGCGGGGGACTCCTACAAGAGACCCAGTACTTC	CASRETSGGLLQETQYF
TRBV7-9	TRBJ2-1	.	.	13	TGTGCCAGCAGCCTATTTCGACGAGATGAGCAGTTCTTC	CASSLFRRDEQFF
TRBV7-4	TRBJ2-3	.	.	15	TGTGTCAGCAGCTCCGTCGACCTGGAGGAAGATACGCAGTATTTT	CVSSSVDLEEDTQYF
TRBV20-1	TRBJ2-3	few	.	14	TGCAGTGCTAGAGATCTTCACAGGGCAGATACGCAGTATTTT	CSARDLHRADTQYF
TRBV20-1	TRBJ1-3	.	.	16	TGCAGTGCTAGAGATCCGCAGGGGCCCACGGTAAACACCATATATTTT	CSARDPQGPTVNTIYF
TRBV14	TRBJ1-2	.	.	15	TGTGCCAGCAGCCAAGATATTGATTGGGACTATGGCTACACCTTC	CASSQDIDWDYGYTF
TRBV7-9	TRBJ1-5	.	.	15	TGTGCCAGCAGCTTAGGGGCACTAAGCAATCAGCCCCAGCATTTT	CASSLGALSNQPQHF
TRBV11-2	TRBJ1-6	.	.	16	TGTGCCAGCAGCCTATGGGACCGCCAGGGGAATTCACCCCTCCACTTT	CASSLWDRQGNSPLHF
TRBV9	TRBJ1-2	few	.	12	TGTGCCAGCAGCCCCCCATATGTTGGCTACACCTTC	CASSPPYVGYTF
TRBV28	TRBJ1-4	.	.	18	TGTGCCAGCAGTTCCTCGGACTTTTCAGCCTTCGGGGGTGAAAAACTGTTTTTT	CASSSSDFSAFGGEKLFF
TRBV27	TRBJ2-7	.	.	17	TGTGCCAGCGAAACCCGGTCCGGGTCCCCCATGACCTACGAGCAGTACTTC	CASETRSGSPMTYEQYF
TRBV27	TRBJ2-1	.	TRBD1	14	TGTGTCAGCATGAGGGGACAGTTTGGGAATGAGCAGTTCTTC	CVSMRGQFGNEQFF
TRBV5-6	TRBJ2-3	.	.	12	TGTGCCAGCAGCTTGTTAAAAGATACGCAGTATTTT	CASSLLKDTQYF
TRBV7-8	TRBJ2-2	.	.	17	TGTGCCAGCAGCTTAGTATCGGGGGTTGAATACACCGGGGAGCTGTTTTTT	CASSLVSGVEYTGELFF
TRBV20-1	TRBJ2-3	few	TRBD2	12	TGCAGTGTACTAGCGGGCACAGATACGCAGTATTTT	CSVLAGTDTQYF
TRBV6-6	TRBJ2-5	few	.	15	TGTGCCAGCAGTTACGTCAGTGGAAGGAAAGAGACCCAGTACTTC	CASSYVSGRKETQYF
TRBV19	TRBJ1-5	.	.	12	TGTGCCAATAGCCTGACCTATCAGCCCCAGCATTTT	CANSLTYQPQHF
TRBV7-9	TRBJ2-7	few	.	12	TGTGCCAGCGGAGCAGGGGCCTACGAGCAGTACTTC	CASGAGAYEQYF
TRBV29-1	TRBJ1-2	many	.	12	TGCAGCGTGCCTACAGGCAACTATGGCTACACCTTC	CSVPTGNYGYTF
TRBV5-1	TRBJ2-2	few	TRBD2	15	TGCGCCAGCAGAGGTACTAGCGGGGAAACCGGGGAGCTGTTTTTT	CASRGTSGETGELFF
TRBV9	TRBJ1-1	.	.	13	TGTGCCAGCAGCGTTTCACCGGGACGGGGAGCTTTCTTT	CASSVSPGRGAFF
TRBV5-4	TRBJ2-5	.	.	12	TGTGCCAGCCCGGACATACAAGAGACCCAGTACTTC	CASPDIQETQYF
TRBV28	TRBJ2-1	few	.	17	TGTGCCAGCAGTTTAGTGTCGGCGGGTAGCTCCTACAATGAGCAGTTCTTC	CASSLVSAGSSYNEQFF
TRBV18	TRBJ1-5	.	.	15	TGTGCCAGCTCACCAAGACAGATTAGCAATCAGCCCCAGCATTTT	CASSPRQISNQPQHF
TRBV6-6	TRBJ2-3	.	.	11	TGTGCCAGCAAGGACGCAGATACGCAGTATTTT	CASKDADTQYF
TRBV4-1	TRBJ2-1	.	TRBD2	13	TGCGCCAGCAGCCTAGCGGGGGCTTTTGAGCAGTTCTTC	CASSLAGAFEQFF
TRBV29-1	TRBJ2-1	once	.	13	TGCAGCGCCACCGAGGACAGCTACAATGAGCAGTTCTTC	CSATEDSYNEQFF
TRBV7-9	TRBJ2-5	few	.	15	TGTGCCAGCAGCAATTTCGGGGGTTCAAGGGAGACCCAGTACTTC	CASSNFGGSRETQYF
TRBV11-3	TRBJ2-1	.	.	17	TGTGCCAGCAGCTTAAGGGGGGGGCTGAGCTCCTACAATGAGCAGTTCTTC	CASSLRGGLSSYNEQFF
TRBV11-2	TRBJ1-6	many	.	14	TGTGCCAGCAGCCCAGGACAGCGTAATTCACCCCTCCACTTT	CASSPGQRNSPLHF
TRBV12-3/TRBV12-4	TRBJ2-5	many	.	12	TGTGCCAGCAGCACCCTTCAAGAGACCCAGTACTTC	CASSTLQETQYF
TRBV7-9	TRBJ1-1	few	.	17	TGTGCCAGCAGCCCGGGGTTCAAGCCGGGGGGAGTTGCTGAAGCTTTCTTT	CASSPGFKPGGVAEAFF
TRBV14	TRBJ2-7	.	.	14	TGTGCCAGCAGCCAAACTTGGGTCTCCTACGAGCAGTACTTC	CASSQTWVSYEQYF
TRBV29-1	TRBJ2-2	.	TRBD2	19	TGCAGCGTTGAAGATCCCGATCCTTTGACTAGCGAGAACACCGGGGAGCTGTTTTTT	CSVEDPDPLTSENTGELFF
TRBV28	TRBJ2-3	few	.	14	TGTGCCAGCAGTGCGGACAGTTCCACAGATACGCAGTATTTT	CASSADSSTDTQYF
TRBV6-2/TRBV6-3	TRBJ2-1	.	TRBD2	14	TGTGCCAGCAGCTACGGGGGGTATTACAATGAGCAGTTCTTC	CASSYGGYYNEQFF
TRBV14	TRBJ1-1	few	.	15	TGTGCCAGCAGCCAAGGGACAGACATGAACACTGAAGCTTTCTTT	CASSQGTDMNTEAFF
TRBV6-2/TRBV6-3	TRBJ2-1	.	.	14	TGTGCCAGCAGTTACAATCCAGACTACAATGAGCAGTTCTTC	CASSYNPDYNEQFF
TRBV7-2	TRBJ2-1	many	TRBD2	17	TGTGCCAGCAGCTTAAATGCCGGGACTAATTTCTACAATGAGCAGTTCTTC	CASSLNAGTNFYNEQFF
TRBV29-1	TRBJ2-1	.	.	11	TGCAGCGTCGACTTTCCTAATGAGCAGTTCTTC	CSVDFPNEQFF
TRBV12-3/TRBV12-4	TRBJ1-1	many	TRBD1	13	TGTGCCAGCATCCTGGGACAGGGGACTGAAGCTTTCTTT	CASILGQGTEAFF
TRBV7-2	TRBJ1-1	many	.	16	TGTGCCAGCAGCATTAGAGCAGGCGTGGTGAACACTGAAGCTTTCTTT	CASSIRAGVVNTEAFF
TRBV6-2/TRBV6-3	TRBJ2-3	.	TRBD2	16	TGTGCCAGCAGTTACGTCCCTAGCGGGGGGCCAGATACGCAGTATTTT	CASSYVPSGGPDTQYF
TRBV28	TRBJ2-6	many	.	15	TGTGCCAGCACCGCTCTCCTGGGAGGGGCCAACGTCCTGACTTTC	CASTALLGGANVLTF
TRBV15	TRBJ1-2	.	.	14	TGTGCCACCAACTACATAAAGGGTAGCTATGGCTACACCTTC	CATNYIKGSYGYTF
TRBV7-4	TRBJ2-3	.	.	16	TGTGCCAGCAGCGTTAGCCCCCAGGACCTCACAGATACGCAGTATTTT	CASSVSPQDLTDTQYF
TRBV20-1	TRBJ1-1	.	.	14	TGCAGTGCCGCCTGGGCAGGCGACAACACTGAAGCTTTCTTT	CSAAWAGDNTEAFF
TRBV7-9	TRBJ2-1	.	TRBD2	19	TGTGCCAGCAGCCCCCCCTTGGGTAGCGGGGGCCCTTTGAGGAATGAGCAGTTCTTC	CASSPPLGSGGPLRNEQFF
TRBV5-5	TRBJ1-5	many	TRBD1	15	TGTGCCAGCAGCTGGGGACAGAGTAGCAATCAGCCCCAGCATTTT	CASSWGQSSNQPQHF
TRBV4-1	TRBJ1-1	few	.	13	TGCGCCAGCAGCCAAGTTGACACCACTGAAGCTTTCTTT	CASSQVDTTEAFF